This entry lists 22 T cell receptor beta chains sequenced from one sample in a study of cytomegalovirus exposure and HLA in healthy donors. The PCR employed 60 Vbeta primers together with 13 Jbeta primers. TCRdb's table, derived via immunoSEQ multiplex PCR, lists solely in-frame clones and lacks some. The sample has around 130,000 clones; 65% to 80% are singletons. What was sequenced was PBMCs. These TCRs come from a woman aged 40 to 50 in good health and CMV-seronegative.

This clone was picked up a small number of times. V and J are TRBV5-1 and TRBJ2-3, with TRBD2 matching 9 bases. The CDR3 is 16 residues long. The V segment lost 0 bases and the J segment 2 bases; nucleotides outside the gene matches: 4. The germline CDR1 and CDR2 sequences are SGHRS and YFSETQ. CDR3 sequence: CASSLASGEHTDTQYF. CDR3 bases: TGCGCCAGCAGCTTGGCTAGCGGGGAACACACAGATACGCAGTATTTT.

This clone was detected only once. The chain combines TRBV28 with TRBJ1-6; D is unclear. The CDR3 is 15 amino acids. Germline V gene lookup returns CDR1 MDHEN and CDR2 SYDVKM. The V gene lost 8 bases and the J gene lost 9 bases, with 20 bases spanning the gap. Here the CDR3 reads CASLTGGQDVSPLHF. The CDR3 nucleotides read TGTGCCAGCCTTACCGGAGGGCAGGATGTTTCACCCCTCCACTTT. Supplemented by reference TRBV28 and TRBJ1-6, the full variable domain reads DVKVTQSSRYLVKRTGEKVFLECVQDMDHENMFWYRQDPGLGLRLIYFSYDVKMKEKGDIPEGYSVSREKKERFSLILESASTNQTSMYLCASLTGGQDVSPLHFGNGTRLTVT.

The rearrangement joins TRBV6-5 to TRBJ2-7; D perhaps matches TRBD2 (7 bases). V was cut by 5 bases and J by 2 bases, with 16 bases left in between. CDR3 size: 15 residues. CDR1 is MNHEY and CDR2 is SVGAGI in the germline V gene. CDR3 coding DNA: TGTGCCAGCAGTCTCGGGGGGCGGGTGACCTACGAGCAGTACTTC. Translating it yields CASSLGGRVTYEQYF.

The V call is TRBV6-1, the J call TRBJ2-3; D ambiguous. The CDR3 runs to 11 residues. V dropped 10 bases and J dropped 2 bases, with 7 bases sitting between them. CDR1 is MNHNS and CDR2 is SASEGT in the germline V gene. Here the CDR3 reads CATSPTDTQYF. DNA of the CDR3: TGTGCCACCTCCCCCACAGATACGCAGTATTTT.

This clone showed up just once. The DNA for the CDR3 is TGTGCCAGCTCACCATTCACAGGGGAGGACGAGCAGTACTTC. This codes for CASSPFTGEDEQYF. This rearrangement joins TRBV18 to TRBJ2-7, with a weak D call TRBD1 (7 bases). The V end was cut by 2 bases, the J end by 5 bases, with 13 bases between. In germline, CDR1 is KGHSH, CDR2 LQKENI. The CDR3 runs to 14 residues. Based on the CDR3 plus reference TRBV18 and TRBJ2-7, the full variable domain is NAGVMQNPRHLVRRRGQEARLRCSPMKGHSHVYWYRQLPEEGLKFMVYLQKENIIDESGMPKERFSAEFPKEGPSILRIQQVVRGDSAAYFCASSPFTGEDEQYFGPGTRLTVT.

This clone was counted a few times. The chain links TRBV27 to TRBJ1-2; weak D call: TRBD1 (6 bases). CDR3 length equals 15 residues. Trimming removed 6 bases from V and 4 bases from J, with 18 bases in between. Looked up from germline, CDR1 is MNHEY and CDR2 is SMNVEV (reference sequence). Here the CDR3 DNA reads TGTGCCAGCAGCCCAGGACAGCCCCAGGGCTATGGCTACACCTTC. Translation: CASSPGQPQGYGYTF.

The chain links TRBV19 to TRBJ2-1, with D perhaps TRBD2 (6 bases). Looked up from germline, CDR1 is LNHDA and CDR2 is SQIVND (reference sequence). V lost 2 bases, J lost 9 bases, and 17 bases lay in between. This CDR3 spans 15 amino acids. DNA of the CDR3: TGTGCCAGTAGTATATTGGCGCAAGGGAGGCCTGAGCAGTTCTTC. Translation gives CASSILAQGRPEQFF. Full variable domain (remainder filled in from reference TRBV19 and TRBJ2-1): DGGITQSPKYLFRKEGQNVTLSCEQNLNHDAMYWYRQDPGQGLRLIYYSQIVNDFQKGDIAEGYSVSREKKESFPLTVTSAQKNPTAFYLCASSILAQGRPEQFFGPGTRLTVL.

The rearrangement uses TRBV5-4 and TRBJ2-1, with a tentative D call TRBD2 (5 bases). V lost 4 bases, J lost 0 bases, and 8 bases lay in between. Germline V gene data show CDR1 as SGHNT and CDR2 as YYREEE (reference sequence). The CDR3 length is 14 residues. CDR3 loop: CASSPEVSYNEQFF. DNA for the CDR3: TGTGCCAGCAGCCCGGAGGTCTCCTACAATGAGCAGTTCTTC.

The chain links TRBV27 to TRBJ1-2, with D possibly being TRBD1 (5 bases). CDR3 length equals 16 residues. Looked up from germline, CDR1 is MNHEY and CDR2 is SMNVEV (reference sequence). V lost 5 bases and J lost 1, with 17 bases in between. The CDR3, as DNA: TGTGCCAGCAGTCGCGTCGGCAGGGAGGGTAACTATGGCTACACCTTC. This encodes CASSRVGREGNYGYTF.

The genes are TRBV11-3 and TRBJ1-1; 7 nucleotides line up with TRBD1. The CDR3 spans 17 residues. V dropped 2 bases and J dropped 2; count of bases not matched to a gene: 11. Looked up from germline, CDR1 is SGHNT and CDR2 is YENEEA. CDR3 bases: TGTGCCAGCAGCTTAAAGGAAACGCAGGGGGGCAACACTGAAGCTTTCTTT. Translated, it gives CASSLKETQGGNTEAFF.

The CDR3 region has the DNA TGCGCCACCCAGGGGGGAGCGGATGAGCAGTTCTTC. Translating gives CATQGGADEQFF. The chain carries TRBV5-1 and TRBJ2-1; D possibly corresponds to TRBD1 (7 bases). The CDR3 runs 12 residues. CDR1 is SGHRS and CDR2 is YFSETQ in the germline V gene. The V gene lost 9 bases and the J gene lost 8 bases, with 15 bases spanning the gap. Complete variable domain (other parts from reference TRBV5-1 and TRBJ2-1): KAGVTQTPRYLIKTRGQQVTLSCSPISGHRSVSWYQQTPGQGLQFLFEYFSETQRNKGNFPGRFSGRQFSNSRSEMNVSTLELGDSALYLCATQGGADEQFFGPGTRLTVL.

This clone showed up just a few times. The chain couples TRBV28 to TRBJ2-1, with D unclear. This CDR3 is 14 amino acids long. Trimming removed 1 base from V and 7 bases from J, with 11 bases in between. The germline CDR1 and CDR2 sequences are MDHEN and SYDVKM. The CDR3 region is CASSLSHSRNEQFF. Written as DNA, the CDR3 is TGTGCCAGCAGTTTATCCCATTCGAGGAATGAGCAGTTCTTC.

This rearrangement joins TRBV7-9 to TRBJ1-3; 11 bases fit TRBD1. V shed 0 bases, J shed 1 base, and the junction held 5 bases outside the gene matches. Germline values: CDR1 SEHNR, CDR2 FQNEAQ (reference sequence). This CDR3 region has 18 residues. The CDR3 DNA reads as TGTGCCAGCAGCTTAGCGGGACAGGGGGAAGGTTCTGGAAACACCATATATTTT. Amino acid sequence: CASSLAGQGEGSGNTIYF. The entire variable domain, with the rest obtained from reference TRBV7-9 and TRBJ1-3, is as follows: DTGVSQNPRHKITKRGQNVTFRCDPISEHNRLYWYRQTLGQGPEFLTYFQNEAQLEKSRLLSDRFSAERPKGSFSTLEIQRTEQGDSAMYLCASSLAGQGEGSGNTIYFGEGSWLTVV.

This clone was counted only a few times. The V call is TRBV5-1, the J call TRBJ2-5; tentative D call: TRBD1 (6 bases). Trimming removed 3 bases from V and 1 base from J, with 10 bases in between. Germline CDR1 SGHRS, CDR2 YFSETQ. The CDR3 spans 14 residues. DNA for the CDR3: TGCGCCAGCAGCTCCAACAGGGCCCAAGAGACCCAGTACTTC. Residues: CASSSNRAQETQYF. The full variable domain, with the rest looked up from reference TRBV5-1 and TRBJ2-5, is KAGVTQTPRYLIKTRGQQVTLSCSPISGHRSVSWYQQTPGQGLQFLFEYFSETQRNKGNFPGRFSGRQFSNSRSEMNVSTLELGDSALYLCASSSNRAQETQYFGPGTRLLVL.

This chain uses TRBV30 with TRBJ2-7, with TRBD1 matching over 10 bases. The V and J ends lost 2 bases and 3 bases, in that order; junction bases with no gene match: 1. Germline-derived CDR1 and CDR2 are GTSNPN and SVGIG (reference sequence). The CDR3 runs 13 residues. The CDR3 region has the DNA TGTGCCTGGAGTAGGGACAGGGGCTACGAGCAGTACTTC. It is translated as CAWSRDRGYEQYF.

The sample holds a few counts of this clone. The rearrangement joins TRBV4-2 to TRBJ2-1; TRBD2 agrees at 9 bases. From germline, CDR1 is LGHNA and CDR2 YNFKEQ. The CDR3 covers 17 residues. V lost 0 bases and J lost 7; bases outside the gene matches: 10. The CDR3 protein is CASSQDKSSGSVNEQFF. In nucleotides, the CDR3 is TGTGCCAGCAGCCAAGATAAAAGTAGCGGGAGTGTAAATGAGCAGTTCTTC.

V and J are TRBV27 and TRBJ1-2; 8 nucleotides agree with TRBD1. V was pared by 4 bases and J by 8 bases, with 12 bases of the junction left unmatched. Germline V gene sequence: CDR1 MNHEY, CDR2 SMNVEV (reference sequence). This CDR3 contains 15 residues. The CDR3 reads CASSYRGKSTWGYTF. In DNA, the CDR3 is TGTGCCAGCAGTTACAGGGGGAAGTCGACTTGGGGCTACACCTTC.

The CDR3 nucleotides are TGTGCCAGCAGTTTTTGGGACAGAGGCAATGAGCAGTTCTTC. It specifies CASSFWDRGNEQFF. The rearrangement joins TRBV27 to TRBJ2-1; 7 nucleotides agree with TRBD1. The J segment lost 6 bases and the V segment lost 3 bases, leaving 5 bases of the junction unmatched. Germline V gives CDR1 MNHEY, CDR2 SMNVEV (reference sequence). The CDR3 runs 14 residues.

V and J are TRBV2 and TRBJ1-1, with a tentative D call TRBD1 (6 bases). There are 14 residues in the CDR3. Germline loops: CDR1 SNHLY, CDR2 FYNNEI. V was pared by 0 bases and J by 1 base, with 6 bases between. CDR3 protein: CASSEAGQNTEAFF. CDR3 nucleotides: TGTGCCAGCAGTGAAGCGGGACAGAACACTGAAGCTTTCTTT.

The rearrangement links TRBV18 to TRBJ2-2; D perhaps matches TRBD1 (6 bases). Trimming pared 3 bases from V and 1 base from J, leaving 9 bases between. Per the germline V gene, CDR1 is KGHSH and CDR2 is LQKENI. The CDR3 is 15 residues long. CDR3 sequence reads: CASSPVTGNTGELFF. DNA of the CDR3: TGTGCCAGCTCACCGGTGACAGGGAACACCGGGGAGCTGTTTTTT.

This chain connects TRBV4-1 to TRBJ2-5; 8 bases line up with TRBD1. CDR1 is MGHRA, CDR2 YSYEKL, per germline. The CDR3 runs to 15 residues. The trim removed 3 bases at V and 2 bases at J, leaving 5 bases unmatched. The CDR3 DNA is TGCGCCAGCAGCCAGCAGCAGGGGGCACAAGAGACCCAGTACTTC. It yields the protein CASSQQQGAQETQYF.

This clone was recorded a few times. The V and J genes are TRBV19 and TRBJ1-5, with TRBD1 matching 7 bases. J gave up 2 bases and V 7 bases, and 20 bases lay outside the gene matches. CDR3 length equals 19 residues. Germline CDR1 is LNHDA and CDR2 is SQIVND (reference sequence). The CDR3 DNA is TGTGCCAGTAAAAGAGAGGGGGCGTTTTTAAGTATCGGCAATCAGCCCCAGCATTTT. It specifies CASKREGAFLSIGNQPQHF.